The T cell receptor beta chain described here comes from a study of cytomegalovirus exposure and HLA in healthy donors. Remarks on this clone: The antigen is undetermined.

This CDR3 region has 15 residues. The germline V gene has CDR1 SGDLS and CDR2 YYNGEE. V lost 6 bases and J 4 bases, leaving 18 bases between the germline ends. Study-level results: The authors confirmed in vitro that three CMV-associated chains were specific for CMV antigens.

With 60 Vbeta and 13 Jbeta primers, the PCR was carried out. Authors' processing steps: Unique TCR beta chains numbered 60 million to 100 million in a later analysis, with roughly 10 million shared. Sequencing was performed with immunoSEQ multiplex PCR; in TCRdb, only in-frame clones are kept and a portion is missing. V, J and clone size are taken as reported in that table, and D and trimming were inferred from the DNA itself. The profile shows 150,000 to 200,000 clones, 75% to 85% of them singletons. V is TRBV9 and J is TRBJ2-3; a possible D gene is TRBD2 (6 bases). The origin of this receptor is a woman aged 18-29 years in good health and CMV-seropositive. Sequenced input: PBMCs. The CDR3 sequence: CASNDGGIRSDTQYF. The CDR3 DNA reads as TGTGCCAGCAATGACGGAGGGATTAGGTCAGATACGCAGTATTTT.